The clone carrying this T cell receptor (beta chain) was seen just once. Produced via immunoSEQ multiplex PCR; TCRdb's table is partial and in-frame only. The sample contains roughly 71,000 clones, about 94% of which appear only once. The CDR3 has 13 amino acids. Germline CDR1 reads MNHNY; CDR2 reads SVGAGI (reference sequence). After removal of 6 bases from V and 3 bases from J, the junction contained 5 bases not matched to a gene. The data stem from a study of technical replicates of blood from several donors. The chain uses TRBV6-6 and TRBJ2-7; 7 positions agree with TRBD2. The sequence came from a human donor in good health. Sequencing input: T cells isolated from PBMCs. The CDR3 coding sequence is TGTGCCAGCAGGGGGGGGGATAACTACGAGCAGTACTTC. This encodes CASRGGDNYEQYF.